This TCR beta chain comes out of a study of post-analysis software for immune sequencing data. About this clonotype: The target antigen is unknown.

Study-wide findings and caveats: Four or five TRBV segments were more frequent in patients than controls; TRBV5-6, TRBV5-1 and TRBV20-1 belonged to this group.

CDR1 KGHDR and CDR2 SFDVKD come from the germline V gene. Losses at the gene ends were 6 bases for V and 12 bases for J; bases not matched to a gene: 5. The CDR3 extends over 11 amino acids. cDNA libraries of TCR beta carried unique molecular identifiers. TCRdb re-called the PCR reads with MiXCR, one entry per CDR3 protein. The data show hundreds of thousands of distinct CDR3 sequences, more than 30% seen once. The sample consisted of blood. This receptor was obtained from a girl aged 2 to 10 with multiple sclerosis. The rearrangement uses TRBV24-1 and TRBJ2-5; 8 bases are shared with TRBD2. CDR3 amino acids: CATSWGTSKYF. CDR3 in DNA: TGTGCCACCAGTTGGGGGACTAGTAAGTACTTC.